The next 21 T cell receptor beta chains were all read from a single sample in a study of blood T cell repertoires in COVID-19. Repertoires were generated with immunoSEQ multiplex PCR, while TCRdb's copy carries only in-frame clones and drops some. Here the sample spans around 270,000 clones, around 89% being singletons. Input material: peripheral blood. The source of these receptors is a middle-aged man with acute or convalescent COVID-19.

J is TRBJ2-7 and V is TRBV11-3; 8 bases line up with TRBD2. Germline V CDR1 and CDR2: SGHNT, YENEEA. V dropped 5 bases and J dropped 6; count of bases not matched to a gene: 12. There are 15 residues in the CDR3. The CDR3 DNA reads TGTGCCAGCAGCCCGGGGGGGCAGCCGGGGGGCGAGCAGTACTTC. The encoded protein is CASSPGGQPGGEQYF. The whole variable domain, remainder taken from reference TRBV11-3 and TRBJ2-7, is EAGVVQSPRYKIIEKKQPVAFWCNPISGHNTLYWYLQNLGQGPELLIRYENEEAVDDSQLPKDRFSAERLKGVDSTLKIQPAELGDSAVYLCASSPGGQPGGEQYFGPGTRLTVT.

This rearrangement joins TRBV29-1 to TRBJ1-1, with TRBD1 as a possible D gene (6 bases). The V and J ends lost 5 bases and 4 bases respectively, with 14 bases between them. This CDR3 has 13 amino acids. Germline loops: CDR1 SQVTM, CDR2 ANQGSEA. The CDR3 loop reads CSVSQGVGTEAFF. The CDR3, as DNA: TGCAGCGTTTCACAGGGAGTCGGCACTGAAGCTTTCTTT.

The V call is TRBV30, the J call TRBJ1-1, with a tentative D call TRBD1 (5 bases). Germline CDR1 reads GTSNPN; CDR2 reads SVGIG (reference sequence). V lost 7 bases to trimming and J lost 11 bases, with 17 bases between them. The CDR3 runs to 11 residues. This CDR3 reads CASKAGRVAFF. The CDR3, as DNA: TGTGCCTCAAAGGCAGGGCGAGTGGCTTTCTTT.

The chain links TRBV3-1 (or the pseudogene TRBV3-2) to TRBJ2-1; D ambiguous. The CDR3 sequence is 16 residues long. Germline-derived CDR1 and CDR2 are LGHDT and YNNKEL (reference sequence). The V gene lost 6 bases and the J gene lost 0 bases, with 15 bases spanning the gap. The CDR3 reads CASRLDPTRSYNEQFF. The CDR3 DNA is TGTGCCAGCAGACTTGACCCGACTCGCTCCTACAATGAGCAGTTCTTC.

The chain couples TRBV2 to TRBJ1-5; D possibly corresponds to TRBD1 (5 bases). The CDR3 sequence is 15 residues long. Trimming shortened V by 4 bases and J by 0 bases, and 10 bases separated the two germline ends. Germline loops: CDR1 SNHLY, CDR2 FYNNEI. The CDR3 sequence: CASSALGGSNQPQHF. The CDR3 bases are TGTGCCAGCAGTGCCCTCGGGGGTAGCAATCAGCCCCAGCATTTT. Together with reference TRBV2 and TRBJ1-5, the CDR3 gives the full variable domain: EPEVTQTPSHQVTQMGQEVILRCVPISNHLYFYWYRQILGQKVEFLVSFYNNEISEKSEIFDDQFSVERPDGSNFTLKIRSTKLEDSAMYFCASSALGGSNQPQHFGDGTRLSIL.

The genes are TRBV19 and TRBJ2-7, with 7 bases aligning to TRBD1. Per germline, CDR1 LNHDA and CDR2 SQIVND (reference sequence). CDR3 length equals 14 residues. The V and J ends lost 9 bases and 3 bases, in that order; junction bases with no gene match: 11. The CDR3 DNA reads TGTGCCAGCAACACCGGGACAGAGTTCTACGAGCAGTACTTC. It codes for CASNTGTEFYEQYF.

This rearrangement joins TRBV10-2 to TRBJ2-1, with 7 bases that match TRBD2. Germline values: CDR1 WSHSY, CDR2 SAAADI. J lost 0 bases, V lost 7 bases, and 6 bases had no gene match. The CDR3 has 15 amino acids. The CDR3, as DNA: TGCGCCAGCACTCCGCTAGCGGTCTCCTACAATGAGCAGTTCTTC. Its protein is CASTPLAVSYNEQFF.

DNA of the CDR3: TGTGCCAGCAGTTCCTCCGGGACAACTAGCGGTTATGGCTACACCTTC. Its translation is CASSSSGTTSGYGYTF. The rearrangement links TRBV6-5 to TRBJ1-2, with a tentative D call TRBD1 (6 bases). Looked up from germline, CDR1 is MNHEY and CDR2 is SVGAGI. The CDR3 has 16 amino acids. Trimming removed 4 bases at V and 5 bases at J, with 20 bases between.

This chain connects TRBV3-1 (or the pseudogene TRBV3-2) to TRBJ1-3, with D unclear. Germline CDR1 is LGHDT and CDR2 is YNNKEL (reference sequence). Trimming left V 4 bases short and J 3 bases short, with 16 bases between. This CDR3 comprises 16 residues. DNA of the CDR3: TGTGCCAGCAGCCTCGGGTCTGGAGGACGTGGAAACACCATATATTTT. Its protein product is CASSLGSGGRGNTIYF.

The rearrangement joins TRBV2 to TRBJ2-7; D unclear. V shed 8 bases and J shed 1 base, with 12 bases lying between them. The CDR3 spans 13 residues. Per the germline V gene, CDR1 is SNHLY and CDR2 is FYNNEI. CDR3 sequence reads: CASHHPRSYEQYF. The CDR3 nucleotides read TGTGCCAGCCACCACCCCAGATCCTACGAGCAGTACTTC.

This clone was seen once. The chain recombines TRBV6-5 with TRBJ2-7; weak D call: TRBD1 (6 bases). The CDR3 has 12 amino acids. The V end lost 6 bases, the J end lost 5 bases, and 11 bases lay between the germline ends. Per germline, CDR1 MNHEY and CDR2 SVGAGI. The CDR3 region is CASSGQRNEQYF. The CDR3 DNA reads TGTGCCAGCAGCGGACAGCGGAACGAGCAGTACTTC.

The rearrangement uses TRBV20-1 and TRBJ1-5; unclear D gene. The CDR3 is 12 amino acids. CDR1 is DFQATT and CDR2 is SNEGSKA in the germline V gene (reference sequence). Trimming stripped 3 bases from V and 7 bases from J, with 10 bases between. This CDR3 reads CSASVKHQPQHF. CDR3 bases: TGCAGTGCTAGTGTAAAGCACCAGCCCCAGCATTTT.

This clone was seen only once. This rearrangement joins TRBV6-5 to TRBJ1-2; tentative D call: TRBD1 (6 bases). V was pared by 7 bases and J by 7 bases, with 16 bases between. CDR3 size: 13 residues. The germline CDR1 and CDR2 sequences are MNHEY and SVGAGI. CDR3 region: CASTKPGARGYTF. The DNA for the CDR3 is TGTGCCAGCACTAAACCAGGGGCCCGTGGCTACACCTTC.

The chain is built from TRBV4-1 and TRBJ2-2; 8 bases fit TRBD1. This CDR3 region has 15 residues. Germline trimming cut 5 bases from V and 13 bases from J; bases unmatched to any gene: 15. Germline loops: CDR1 MGHRA, CDR2 YSYEKL. The CDR3 DNA follows: TGCGCCAGCAGCGACGAGACAGGGGTGGTCGGGAGGCTGTTTTTT. This sequence encodes CASSDETGVVGRLFF.

Concerning this clone: Different DNA sequences within this sample yield the same CDR3. V is TRBV24-1 and J is TRBJ2-3, with TRBD1 as a possible D gene (6 bases). Trimming removed 9 bases from V and 3 bases from J, with 15 bases in between. The CDR3 spans 14 residues. Germline CDR1 KGHDR, CDR2 SFDVKD. CDR3 in DNA: TGTGCCACCCGGGACACCCGATCTACAGATACGCAGTATTTT. It specifies CATRDTRSTDTQYF.

The chain joins TRBV11-2 to TRBJ2-2; D might be TRBD1 (6 bases). Per the germline V gene, CDR1 is SGHAT and CDR2 is FQNNGV. V lost 6 bases and J lost 5, with 13 bases in between. The CDR3 is 14 amino acids. The CDR3 is CASRSQGLTGELFF. For the CDR3, the DNA is TGTGCCAGCAGGTCACAGGGTTTGACCGGGGAGCTGTTTTTT. The whole variable domain, filled in from reference TRBV11-2 and TRBJ2-2, reads EAGVAQSPRYKIIEKRQSVAFWCNPISGHATLYWYQQILGQGPKLLIQFQNNGVVDDSQLPKDRFSAERLKGVDSTLKIQPAKLEDSAVYLCASRSQGLTGELFFGEGSRLTVL.

The chain couples TRBV19 to TRBJ2-1; TRBD1 aligns across 8 bases. Germline CDR1 is LNHDA and CDR2 is SQIVND (reference sequence). V was clipped by 5 bases and J by 0 bases; unmatched bases: 6. CDR3 size: 16 residues. The DNA of the CDR3 is TGTGCCAGTAGTTTCCGGACAGGGAGCTCCTACAATGAGCAGTTCTTC. Amino acids: CASSFRTGSSYNEQFF.

The gene calls are TRBV28 and TRBJ1-2; tentatively, D is TRBD1 (5 bases). This CDR3 comprises 11 residues. V lost 2 bases and J 8 bases, leaving 6 bases between the germline ends. CDR1 MDHEN and CDR2 SYDVKM come from the germline V gene. As DNA, the CDR3 is TGTGCCAGCAGTTTAAACAGGGGCTACACCTTC. This codes for CASSLNRGYTF.

The V call is TRBV30, the J call TRBJ1-6; 9 bases are a match to TRBD1. CDR3 size: 15 residues. Germline V gene sequence: CDR1 GTSNPN, CDR2 SVGIG (reference sequence). V dropped 0 bases and J dropped 7; count of bases not matched to a gene: 4. CDR3 in DNA: TGTGCCTGGAGTGTCCGGGACAGGGACAATTCACCCCTCCACTTT. Translated: CAWSVRDRDNSPLHF.

The chain is built from TRBV5-1 and TRBJ2-6; D not certain. The CDR3 length is 16 residues. Germline V gene lookup returns CDR1 SGHRS and CDR2 YFSETQ. Deletions cut 4 bases from V and 0 bases from J, with 11 bases between. The CDR3 region has the DNA TGCGCCAGCAGCCGTCTTATGAGCTCTGGGGCCAACGTCCTGACTTTC. This sequence encodes CASSRLMSSGANVLTF.

The CDR3 is CASSLAQGEVYGYTF. In nucleotides, the CDR3 is TGTGCCAGCAGCTTAGCGCAAGGGGAAGTCTATGGCTACACCTTC. The chain employs TRBV7-8 and TRBJ1-2, with D possibly matching TRBD1 (5 bases). V lost 0 bases to trimming and J lost 4 bases, with 12 bases between them. The CDR3 is 15 amino acids. Germline V gives CDR1 SGHVS, CDR2 FQNEAQ.